This T cell receptor beta chain originates from a study of blood T cell repertoires in COVID-19 (dated by TCRdb to about 2020). Describing the broader study: Samples from collaborators originated in the United States, Italy and Spain and spanned both the acute and convalescent phases of COVID-19. The prospective study material was composed of cDNA or gDNA derived from T cells, B-cell-depleted T cells, or PBMCs. Deeply sampled blood TCRbeta repertoires from subjects exposed to, actively infected with, or recovered from COVID-19 were included in the dataset. The repertoires were released in a freely available public database intended as a resource for research on the immune response to SARS-CoV-2. Samples were obtained from the ongoing ImmuneRACE study (first 160 participants) and from 1,254 subjects provided by 6 global collaborators. Sample metadata almost always included a de-identified subject ID, COVID-19 status, age in years and sex. Where HLA class I and class II types were available, the types were taken from metadata supplied by the sample provider, not from assay-based typing.

The paper as a whole reports these results and caveats: The quantity of clinical and demographic metadata differed by source and by participant and was supplied without curation.

Each collaborating institution followed its own protocols to collect whole blood in K2EDTA tubes. For TCRbeta analysis, collaborator samples were shipped as frozen whole blood, as isolated PBMCs, or as DNA extracted from either sample type. TCRbeta CDR3 regions were amplified from genomic DNA by means of the immunoSEQ Assay, a bias-controlled multiplex PCR. Processing in the source paper ran as follows. Within the assay, amplification of reference gene primers was used to estimate how many nucleated cells each sample contained. Sequence reads were collapsed and filtered to measure the absolute abundance of every unique TCRbeta CDR3 rearrangement. For each sample, productive Simpson clonality was calculated as the square root of Simpson's diversity index over productive rearrangements. TCRdb obtained this table from immuneACCESS and retained in-frame rearrangements with V and J assigned. These tables miss some clones; where compared with another copy, unresolved V genes account for less than half of the shortfall, and the remainder is unexplained. V, J and clone size were drawn from that table, and D and trimming were deduced from the DNA. This sample has roughly 250,000 clones in its table, and 81% of those were observed once. Around 3% of the sample rests with the top ten.

In the germline V gene (reference sequence), CDR1 corresponds to PRHDT and CDR2 to FYEKMQ. The CDR3 starts with the cysteine, ends with the phenylalanine, and has 18 residues. Only the CDR3 part of the read is kept: 54 bases, read in frame from the first base. V is pruned by 4 bases and J by 1 base, leaving 12 bases of the junction without a gene match. Concerning this clone itself: Its cognate antigen has yet to be identified. No per-base quality is available; no much larger clone lies one base away.

Sequenced sample: peripheral blood. This clonotype was obtained from an older woman with active or convalescent COVID-19. The chain joins TRBV13 to TRBJ2-1, and TRBD1 aligns with 8 junction nucleotides. At the DNA level, the sequence is TGTGCCAGCAGCTCCCTAGAGTCTACAGGGGGATCCTACAATGAGCAGTTCTTC. Translated, it reads CASSSLESTGGSYNEQFF.